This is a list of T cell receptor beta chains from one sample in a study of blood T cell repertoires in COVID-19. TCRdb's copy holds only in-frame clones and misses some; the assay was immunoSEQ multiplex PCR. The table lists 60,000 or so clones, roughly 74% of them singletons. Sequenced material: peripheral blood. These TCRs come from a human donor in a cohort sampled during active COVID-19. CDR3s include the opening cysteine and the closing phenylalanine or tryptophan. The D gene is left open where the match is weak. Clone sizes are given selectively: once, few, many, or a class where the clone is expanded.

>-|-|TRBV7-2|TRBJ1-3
TGTGCCAGCAGCTTAGAACAGGGAAACACCATATATTTT
CASSLEQGNTIYF
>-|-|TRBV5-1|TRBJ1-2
TGCGCCAGCAAAGAGCCCCTCGGGGGCTACACCTTC
CASKEPLGGYTF
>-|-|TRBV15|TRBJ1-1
TGTGCCACCAGCAGAGATCTTAAGGGGGACACTGAAGCTTTCTTT
CATSRDLKGDTEAFF
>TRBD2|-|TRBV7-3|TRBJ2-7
TGTGCCAGCAGCGTAACTAGCGGCTACGAGCAGTACTTC
CASSVTSGYEQYF
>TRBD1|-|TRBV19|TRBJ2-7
TGTGCCAGTAGTATAATCGGACAGGGTACCGACGAGCAGTACTTC
CASSIIGQGTDEQYF
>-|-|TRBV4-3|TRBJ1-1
TGCGCCAGCAGCCTTGGAAGAGGGGGAACCCTCCCCGCTGAAGCTTTCTTT
CASSLGRGGTLPAEAFF
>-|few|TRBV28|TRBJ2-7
TGTGCCAGCAGCTCTGGGACATCCTACGAGCAGTACTTC
CASSSGTSYEQYF
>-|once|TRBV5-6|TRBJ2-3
TGTGCCAGCACCGATCTAGGTACAGATACGCAGTATTTT
CASTDLGTDTQYF
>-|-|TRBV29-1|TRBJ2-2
TGCAGCGTTGCAAGACACGACAGAGACACCGGGGAGCTGTTTTTT
CSVARHDRDTGELFF
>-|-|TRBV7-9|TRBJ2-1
TGTGCCAGCAGCCGGGCGTTCGGGAGAGGGAATGAGCAGTTCTTC
CASSRAFGRGNEQFF
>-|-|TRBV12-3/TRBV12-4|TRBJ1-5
TGTGCCAGCAGTCCCACGGGAGGGCAGCCCCAGCATTTT
CASSPTGGQPQHF
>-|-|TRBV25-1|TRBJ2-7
TGTGCCAGCAGTGAATGGGGCGAATGGGAGCAGTACTTC
CASSEWGEWEQYF
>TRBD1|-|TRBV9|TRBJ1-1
TGTGCCAGCAGCCCCCCGCGTGAAGGGACAGGGAGGTCGACTTTCTTT
CASSPPREGTGRSTFF
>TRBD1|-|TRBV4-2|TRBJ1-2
TGTGCCAGCAGCCAAGAAGGTCGACAGGGGGAGGGTGGCTACACCTTC
CASSQEGRQGEGGYTF
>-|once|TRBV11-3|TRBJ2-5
TGTGCCAGCAGAAGTGGGACGGAGCGGGCCCAGTACTTC
CASRSGTERAQYF
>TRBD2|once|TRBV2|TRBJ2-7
TGTGCCAGCAGCACGGGACTAGTGTCCTACGAGCAGTACTTC
CASSTGLVSYEQYF
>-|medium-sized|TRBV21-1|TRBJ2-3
TGTGCCAGCAGCAAAGCTGGACTAGCGGGAGGGCCAGGTGGAGATACGCAGTATTTT
CASSKAGLAGGPGGDTQYF
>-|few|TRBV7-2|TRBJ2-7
TGTGCCAGCAGCTTAGCGCTCGGAGACGAGCAGTACTTC
CASSLALGDEQYF
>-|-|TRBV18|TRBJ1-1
TGTGCCAGCTCACCACCAGGGGAAACTGAAGCTTTCTTT
CASSPPGETEAFF
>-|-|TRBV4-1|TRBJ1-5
TGCGCCAGCAGCCAAGATGGCAGTCAGAATCAGCCCCAGCATTTT
CASSQDGSQNQPQHF
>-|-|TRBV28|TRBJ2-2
TGTGCCACCGGGGGGCAGCGGAACACCGGGGAGCTGTTTTTT
CATGGQRNTGELFF
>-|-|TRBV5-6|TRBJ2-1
TGTGCCAGCAGCGGGGCCGGGACTGACAATGAGCAGTTCTTC
CASSGAGTDNEQFF
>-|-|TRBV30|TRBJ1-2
TGTGCCTGGAACCCCGTGGACAGCAGGAACTATGGCTACACCTTC
CAWNPVDSRNYGYTF
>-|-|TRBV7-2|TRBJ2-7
TGTGCCAGCAGCTCCCAGGGGGCGGGGGCCTCCTACGAGCAGTACTTC
CASSSQGAGASYEQYF
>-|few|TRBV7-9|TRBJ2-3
TGTGCCAGCAGCGAAACGGGGGTCGCGACAGATACGCAGTATTTT
CASSETGVATDTQYF
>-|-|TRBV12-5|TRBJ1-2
TGTGCTAGTGGTTTTGGACAGAACTATGGCTACACCTTC
CASGFGQNYGYTF
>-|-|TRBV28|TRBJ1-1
TGTGCCAGCATCCGCGTCGGCACTGAAGCTTTCTTT
CASIRVGTEAFF
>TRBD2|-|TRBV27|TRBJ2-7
TGTGCCAGCAGTTTATCTAGCGGGAGTTCCGAGCAGTACTTC
CASSLSSGSSEQYF
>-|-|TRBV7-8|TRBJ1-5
TGTGCCAGCAGCTTAGTCAGGGATTATCAGCCCCAGCATTTT
CASSLVRDYQPQHF
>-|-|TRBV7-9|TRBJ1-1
TGTGCCAGCAGCTTAGCGGGCTCCTCGGTAGCTTTCTTT
CASSLAGSSVAFF
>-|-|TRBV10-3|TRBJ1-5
TGTGCCATCAGTGAGACAGGAGATCAGCCCCAGCATTTT
CAISETGDQPQHF
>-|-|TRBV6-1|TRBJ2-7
TGTGCCAGCAGTGAAGGACAGCTACCAGTCTACGAGCAGTACTTC
CASSEGQLPVYEQYF
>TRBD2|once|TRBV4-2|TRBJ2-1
TGTGCCAGCAGCCCCCTGGGGGGACTAGTGAGCAATGAGCAGTTCTTC
CASSPLGGLVSNEQFF
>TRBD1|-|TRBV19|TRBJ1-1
TGTGCCAGTAGTAAGGGACAGGGGGTGAACACTGAAGCTTTCTTT
CASSKGQGVNTEAFF
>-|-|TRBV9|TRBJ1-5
TGTGCCAGCAGCGAAACAGACATCAGCACGAATCAGCATTTT
CASSETDISTNQHF
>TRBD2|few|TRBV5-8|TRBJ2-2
TGTGCCAGCAGCTTGGCTAGCGGGGGCACCGGGGAGCTGTTTTTT
CASSLASGGTGELFF
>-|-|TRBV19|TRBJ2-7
TGTGCCAGTAGTGGGAGGGGGGCCGAAAGGTACGAGCAGTACTTC
CASSGRGAERYEQYF
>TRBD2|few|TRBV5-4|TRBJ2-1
TGTGCCAGCAGCTCGATGACTAGCGGGAGGGCTAGTGAGCAGTTCTTC
CASSSMTSGRASEQFF
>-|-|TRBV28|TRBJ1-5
TGTGCCAGCAGTCCCCGGGAGGCTTATAGCAATCAGCCCCAGCATTTT
CASSPREAYSNQPQHF
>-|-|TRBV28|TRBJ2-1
TGTGCCAGCAGTTTTTCTTTGGAGGATGAGCAGTTCTTC
CASSFSLEDEQFF
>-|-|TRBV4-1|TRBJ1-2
TGCGCCAGCAGCCTTTCACCGGACAGCCGTTTTCGTGGCTACACCTTC
CASSLSPDSRFRGYTF
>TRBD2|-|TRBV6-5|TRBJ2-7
TGTGCCAGCAGGCAGCTAGCGGGCCCCTACGAGCAGTACTTC
CASRQLAGPYEQYF
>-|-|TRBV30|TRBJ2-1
TGTGCCTGGAGTAAGCTAGCGAAGAGCTCCTACAATGAGCAGTTCTTC
CAWSKLAKSSYNEQFF
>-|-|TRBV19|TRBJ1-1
TGTGCCAGTAGTGCCGGGGGGGGGAACACTGAAGCTTTCTTT
CASSAGGGNTEAFF
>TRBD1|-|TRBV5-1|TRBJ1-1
TGCGCCAGCAGCTTACAGGGGACCGAAGCTTTCTTT
CASSLQGTEAFF
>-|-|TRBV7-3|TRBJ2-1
TGTGCCAGCAGCTCCCAGGGGACCGGGTTTGGCAATGAGCAGTTCTTC
CASSSQGTGFGNEQFF
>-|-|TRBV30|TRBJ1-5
TGTGCCTGGAGTGTACATGGTGATCAGCCCCAGCATTTT
CAWSVHGDQPQHF
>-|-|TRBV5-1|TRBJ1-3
TGCGCCAGCAGCTTGGACAGTATCTCTGGAAACACCATATATTTT
CASSLDSISGNTIYF
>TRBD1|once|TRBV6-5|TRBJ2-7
TGTGCCAGCAGTACAGCACGACAGGGTGGCGAGCAGTACTTC
CASSTARQGGEQYF
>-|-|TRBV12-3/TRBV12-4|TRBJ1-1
TGTGCCAGCAAGGGGGAACTCAACACTGAAGCTTTCTTT
CASKGELNTEAFF
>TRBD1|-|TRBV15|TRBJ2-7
TGTGCCACCAGCAGAGTACGTAGACAGGGTGGGGACGAGCAGTACTTC
CATSRVRRQGGDEQYF